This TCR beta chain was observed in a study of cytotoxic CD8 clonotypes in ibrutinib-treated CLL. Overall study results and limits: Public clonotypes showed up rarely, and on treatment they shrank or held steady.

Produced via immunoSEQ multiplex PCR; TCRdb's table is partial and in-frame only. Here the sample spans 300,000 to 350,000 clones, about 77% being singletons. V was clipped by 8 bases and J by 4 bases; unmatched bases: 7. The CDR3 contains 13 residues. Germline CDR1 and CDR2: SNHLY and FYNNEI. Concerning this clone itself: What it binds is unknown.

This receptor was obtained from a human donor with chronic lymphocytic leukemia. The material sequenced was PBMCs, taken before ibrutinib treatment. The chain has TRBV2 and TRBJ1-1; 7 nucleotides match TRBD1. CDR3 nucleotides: TGTGCCAGCTCAGGGGGAGTCGGCACTGAAGCTTTCTTT. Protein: CASSGGVGTEAFF.